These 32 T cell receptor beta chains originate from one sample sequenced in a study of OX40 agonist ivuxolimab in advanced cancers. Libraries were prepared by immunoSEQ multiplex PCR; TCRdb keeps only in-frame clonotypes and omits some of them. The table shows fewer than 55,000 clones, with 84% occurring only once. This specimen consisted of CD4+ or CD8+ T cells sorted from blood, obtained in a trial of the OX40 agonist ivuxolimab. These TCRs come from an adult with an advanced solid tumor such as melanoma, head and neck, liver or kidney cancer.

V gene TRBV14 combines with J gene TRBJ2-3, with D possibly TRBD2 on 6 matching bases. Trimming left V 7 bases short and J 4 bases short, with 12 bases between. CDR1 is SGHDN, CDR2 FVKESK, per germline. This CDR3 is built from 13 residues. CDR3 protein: CASTPGVPDTQYF. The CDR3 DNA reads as TGTGCCAGCACCCCGGGGGTCCCAGATACGCAGTATTTT. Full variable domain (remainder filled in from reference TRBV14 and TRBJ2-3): EAGVTQFPSHSVIEKGQTVTLRCDPISGHDNLYWYRRVMGKEIKFLLHFVKESKQDESGMPNNRFLAERTGGTYSTLKVQPAELEDSGVYFCASTPGVPDTQYFGPGTRLTVL.

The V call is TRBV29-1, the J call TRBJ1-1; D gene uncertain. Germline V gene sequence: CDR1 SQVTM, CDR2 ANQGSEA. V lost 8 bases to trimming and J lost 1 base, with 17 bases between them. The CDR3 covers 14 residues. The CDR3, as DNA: TGCAGCTTCACCCCCAATGGAGGGAACACTGAAGCTTTCTTT. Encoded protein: CSFTPNGGNTEAFF.

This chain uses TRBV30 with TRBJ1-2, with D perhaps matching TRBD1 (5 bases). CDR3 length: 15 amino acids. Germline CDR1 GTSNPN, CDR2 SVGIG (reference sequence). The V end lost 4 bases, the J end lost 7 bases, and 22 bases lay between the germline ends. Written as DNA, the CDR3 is TGTGCCTGGACCCCGGGGACCCCTATCTATGGTGGCTACACCTTC. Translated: CAWTPGTPIYGGYTF.

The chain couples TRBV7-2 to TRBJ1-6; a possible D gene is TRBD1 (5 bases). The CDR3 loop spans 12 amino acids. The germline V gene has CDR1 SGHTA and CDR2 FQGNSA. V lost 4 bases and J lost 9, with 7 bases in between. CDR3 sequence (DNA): TGTGCCAGCAGCTCAGACAGTTCACCCCTCCACTTT. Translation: CASSSDSSPLHF.

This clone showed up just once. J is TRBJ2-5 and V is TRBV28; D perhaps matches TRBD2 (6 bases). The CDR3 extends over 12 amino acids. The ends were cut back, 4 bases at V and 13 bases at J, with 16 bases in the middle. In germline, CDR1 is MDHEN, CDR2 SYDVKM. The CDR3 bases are TGTGCCAGCAGTTCTGACCGGGACTCTGCGTACTTC. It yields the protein CASSSDRDSAYF.

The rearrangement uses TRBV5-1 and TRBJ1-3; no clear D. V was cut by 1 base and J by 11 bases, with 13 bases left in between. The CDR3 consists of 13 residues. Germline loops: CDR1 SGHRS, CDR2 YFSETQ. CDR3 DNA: TGCGCCAGCAGCTTGAAAGGCGATCGCTCCATATATTTT. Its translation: CASSLKGDRSIYF.

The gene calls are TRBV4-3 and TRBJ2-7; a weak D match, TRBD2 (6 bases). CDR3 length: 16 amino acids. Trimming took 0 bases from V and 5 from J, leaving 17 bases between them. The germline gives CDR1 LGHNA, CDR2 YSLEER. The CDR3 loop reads CASSQEGGIVKDEQYF. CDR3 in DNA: TGCGCCAGCAGCCAAGAAGGCGGGATAGTGAAGGACGAGCAGTACTTC.

In DNA, the CDR3 is TGTGCCAGCAGCCGGCTCGGGACAAGTAACGGGGAGCTGTTTTTT. This sequence encodes CASSRLGTSNGELFF. The chain is built from TRBV14 and TRBJ2-2; a weak D match, TRBD1 (6 bases). Germline assignment: CDR1 SGHDN and CDR2 FVKESK. Trimming took 4 bases from V and 7 from J, leaving 16 bases between them. This CDR3 has 15 amino acids.

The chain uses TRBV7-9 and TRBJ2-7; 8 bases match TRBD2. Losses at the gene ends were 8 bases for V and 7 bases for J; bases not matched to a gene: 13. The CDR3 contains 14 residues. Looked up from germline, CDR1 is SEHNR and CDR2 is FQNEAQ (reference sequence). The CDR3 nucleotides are TGTGCCAGCTTAAGAGAGGGACTAGTGCAGGAGCAGTACTTC. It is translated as CASLREGLVQEQYF.

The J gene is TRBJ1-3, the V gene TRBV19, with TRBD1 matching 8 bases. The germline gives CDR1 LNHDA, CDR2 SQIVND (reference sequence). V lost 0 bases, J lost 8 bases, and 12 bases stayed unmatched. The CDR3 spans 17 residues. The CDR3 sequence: CASSIERGQADGDTIYF. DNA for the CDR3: TGTGCCAGTAGTATAGAGCGGGGACAGGCCGACGGAGACACCATATATTTT.

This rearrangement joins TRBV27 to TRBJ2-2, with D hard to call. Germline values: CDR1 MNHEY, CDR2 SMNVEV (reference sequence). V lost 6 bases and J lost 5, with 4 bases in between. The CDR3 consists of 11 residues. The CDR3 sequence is CASRDTGELFF. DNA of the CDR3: TGTGCCAGCAGGGATACCGGGGAGCTGTTTTTT.

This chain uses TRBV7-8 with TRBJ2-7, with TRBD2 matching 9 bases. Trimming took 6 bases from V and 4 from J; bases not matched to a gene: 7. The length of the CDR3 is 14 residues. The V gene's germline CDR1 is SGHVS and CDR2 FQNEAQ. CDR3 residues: CASRGPGLAYEQYF. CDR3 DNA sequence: TGTGCCAGCAGAGGACCGGGACTAGCATACGAGCAGTACTTC.

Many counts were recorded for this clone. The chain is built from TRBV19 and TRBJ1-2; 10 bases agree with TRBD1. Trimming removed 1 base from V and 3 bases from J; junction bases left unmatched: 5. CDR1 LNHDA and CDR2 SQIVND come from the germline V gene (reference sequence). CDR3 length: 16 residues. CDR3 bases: TGTGCCAGTAGTATAGCTTCGACAGGGGGCCACTATGGCTACACCTTC. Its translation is CASSIASTGGHYGYTF.

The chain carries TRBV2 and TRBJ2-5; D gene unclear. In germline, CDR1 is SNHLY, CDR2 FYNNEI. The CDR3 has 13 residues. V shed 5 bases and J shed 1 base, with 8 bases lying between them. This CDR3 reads CASSSGPQETQYF. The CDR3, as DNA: TGTGCCAGCAGTTCCGGGCCCCAAGAGACCCAGTACTTC.

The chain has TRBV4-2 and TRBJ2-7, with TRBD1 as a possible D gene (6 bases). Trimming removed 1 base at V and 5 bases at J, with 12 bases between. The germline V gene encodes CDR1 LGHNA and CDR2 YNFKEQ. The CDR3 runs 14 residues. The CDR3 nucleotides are TGTGCCAGCAGCCAAGGGATGGCAGGGGACGAGCAGTACTTC. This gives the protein CASSQGMAGDEQYF.

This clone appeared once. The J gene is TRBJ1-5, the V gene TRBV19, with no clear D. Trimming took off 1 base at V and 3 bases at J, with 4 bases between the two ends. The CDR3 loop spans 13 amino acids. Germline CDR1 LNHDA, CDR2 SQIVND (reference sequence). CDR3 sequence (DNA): TGTGCCAGTAGTATAGGGCACAATCAGCCCCAGCATTTT. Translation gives CASSIGHNQPQHF.

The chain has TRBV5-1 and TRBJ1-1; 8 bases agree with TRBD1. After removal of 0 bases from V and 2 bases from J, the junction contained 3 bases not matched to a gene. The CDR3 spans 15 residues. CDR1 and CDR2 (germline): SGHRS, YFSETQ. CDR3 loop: CASSLVQGANTEAFF. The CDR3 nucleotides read TGCGCCAGCAGCTTGGTGCAGGGGGCTAACACTGAAGCTTTCTTT.

CDR3 amino acids: CASSDGQDSYGYTF. The CDR3 DNA sequence: TGTGCCAGCAGTGACGGACAGGACAGCTATGGCTACACCTTC. This rearrangement joins TRBV6-4 to TRBJ1-2, with 7 bases fitting TRBD1. The CDR3 covers 14 residues. Trimming removed 2 bases from V and 4 bases from J; junction bases left unmatched: 4. In germline, CDR1 is MRHNA, CDR2 SNTAGT.

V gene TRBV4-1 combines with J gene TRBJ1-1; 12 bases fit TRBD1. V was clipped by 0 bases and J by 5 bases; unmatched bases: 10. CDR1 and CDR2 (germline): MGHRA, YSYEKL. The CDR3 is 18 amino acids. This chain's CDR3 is CASSQDGRGQGARTEAFF. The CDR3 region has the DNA TGCGCCAGCAGCCAAGACGGGAGGGGACAGGGGGCGAGGACTGAAGCTTTCTTT.

The chain's CDR3 is CARHISGNTIYF. The CDR3 DNA sequence: TGTGCCAGACACATCTCTGGAAACACCATATATTTT. The gene calls are TRBV6-4 and TRBJ1-3, with D hard to call. Trimming pared 9 bases from V and 0 bases from J, leaving 6 bases between. The CDR3 contains 12 residues. Germline-derived CDR1 and CDR2 are MRHNA and SNTAGT.

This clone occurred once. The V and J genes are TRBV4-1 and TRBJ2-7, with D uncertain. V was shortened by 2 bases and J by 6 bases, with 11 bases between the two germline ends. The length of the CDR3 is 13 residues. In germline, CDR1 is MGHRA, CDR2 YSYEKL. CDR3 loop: CASSQWAGAEQYF. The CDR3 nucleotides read TGCGCCAGCAGCCAATGGGCAGGAGCCGAGCAGTACTTC.

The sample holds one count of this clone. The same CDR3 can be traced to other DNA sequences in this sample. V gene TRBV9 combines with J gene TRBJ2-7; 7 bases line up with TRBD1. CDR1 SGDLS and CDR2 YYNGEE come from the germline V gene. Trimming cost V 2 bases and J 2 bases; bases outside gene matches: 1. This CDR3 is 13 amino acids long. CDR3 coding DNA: TGTGCCAGCAGCGTGGGACAGACCTACGAGCAGTACTTC. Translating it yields CASSVGQTYEQYF.

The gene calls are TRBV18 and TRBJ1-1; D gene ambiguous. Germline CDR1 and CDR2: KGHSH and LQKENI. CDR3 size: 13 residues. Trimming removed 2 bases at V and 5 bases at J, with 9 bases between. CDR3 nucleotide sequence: TGTGCCAGCTCACCAGGAGGGTCAACTGAAGCTTTCTTT. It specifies CASSPGGSTEAFF. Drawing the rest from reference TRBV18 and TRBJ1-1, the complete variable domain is NAGVMQNPRHLVRRRGQEARLRCSPMKGHSHVYWYRQLPEEGLKFMVYLQKENIIDESGMPKERFSAEFPKEGPSILRIQQVVRGDSAAYFCASSPGGSTEAFFGQGTRLTVV.

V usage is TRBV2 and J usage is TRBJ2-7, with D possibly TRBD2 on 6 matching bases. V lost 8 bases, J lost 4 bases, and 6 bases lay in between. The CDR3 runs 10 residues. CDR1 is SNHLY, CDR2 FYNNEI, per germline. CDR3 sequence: CASGGYEQYF. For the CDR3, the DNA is TGTGCCAGCGGGGGGTACGAGCAGTACTTC.

The CDR3 loop reads CASRTPEGGETGELFF. The DNA of the CDR3 is TGTGCCAGTAGGACACCTGAAGGGGGCGAGACCGGGGAGCTGTTTTTT. This chain connects TRBV19 to TRBJ2-2; 7 nucleotides match TRBD1. The CDR3 consists of 16 residues. The V gene end was trimmed by 6 bases and the J gene end by 5 bases; junction bases not matched to a gene: 12. Germline V gene data show CDR1 as LNHDA and CDR2 as SQIVND (reference sequence).

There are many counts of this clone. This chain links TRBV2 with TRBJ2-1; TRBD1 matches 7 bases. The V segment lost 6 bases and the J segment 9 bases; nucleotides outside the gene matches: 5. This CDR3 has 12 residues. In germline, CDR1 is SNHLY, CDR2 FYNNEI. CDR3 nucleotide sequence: TGTGCCAGCAGGGAACAGGGGAGTGAGCAGTTCTTC. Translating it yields CASREQGSEQFF.

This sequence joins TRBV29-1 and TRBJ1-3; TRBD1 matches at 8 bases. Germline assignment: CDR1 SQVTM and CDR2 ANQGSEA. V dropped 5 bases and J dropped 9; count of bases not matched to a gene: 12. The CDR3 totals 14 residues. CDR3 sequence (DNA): TGCAGCGTTCCCTTACCGGGACAGGTTACCACCATATATTTT. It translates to CSVPLPGQVTTIYF.

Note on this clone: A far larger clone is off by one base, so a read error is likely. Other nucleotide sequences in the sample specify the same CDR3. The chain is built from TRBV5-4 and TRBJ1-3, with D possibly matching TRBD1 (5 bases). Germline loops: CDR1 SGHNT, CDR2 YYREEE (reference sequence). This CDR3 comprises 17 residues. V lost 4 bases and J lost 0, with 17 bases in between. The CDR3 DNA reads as TGTGCCAGCAGCCAAGGGGTCGACGGAAACTCTGGAAACACCATATATTTT. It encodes CASSQGVDGNSGNTIYF.

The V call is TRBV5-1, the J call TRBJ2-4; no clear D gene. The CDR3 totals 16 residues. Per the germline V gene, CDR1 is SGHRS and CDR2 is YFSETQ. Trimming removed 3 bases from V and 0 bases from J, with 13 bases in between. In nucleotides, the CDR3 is TGCGCCAGCAGCTCAAGGGCGGAACTAGCCAAAAACATTCAGTACTTC. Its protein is CASSSRAELAKNIQYF.

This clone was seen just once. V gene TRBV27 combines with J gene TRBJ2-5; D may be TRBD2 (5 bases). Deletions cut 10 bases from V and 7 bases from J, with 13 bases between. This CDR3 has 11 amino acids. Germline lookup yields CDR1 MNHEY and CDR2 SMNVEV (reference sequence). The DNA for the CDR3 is TGTGCCATCCCACCGGGGTGGACCCAGTACTTC. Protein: CAIPPGWTQYF.

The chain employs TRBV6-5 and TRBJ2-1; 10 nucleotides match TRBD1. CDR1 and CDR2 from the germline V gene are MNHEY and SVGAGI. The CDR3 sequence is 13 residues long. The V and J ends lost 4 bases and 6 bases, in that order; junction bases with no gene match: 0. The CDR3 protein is CASSWTGGNEQFF. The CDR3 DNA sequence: TGTGCCAGCAGTTGGACAGGGGGCAATGAGCAGTTCTTC.

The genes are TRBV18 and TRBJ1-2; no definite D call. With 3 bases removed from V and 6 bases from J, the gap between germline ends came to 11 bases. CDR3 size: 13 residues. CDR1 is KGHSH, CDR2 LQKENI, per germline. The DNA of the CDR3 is TGTGCCAGCTCACCGCGGGAACATAATGGCTACACCTTC. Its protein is CASSPREHNGYTF.